The next 7 T cell receptor beta chains were all read from a single sample in a study of human T cells and chemical hapten exposure. Each CDR3 protein gets one entry after TCRdb re-called the RACE reads with MiXCR. Of about 110,000 distinct CDR3 sequences listed, around 10% were seen once; the top ten hold around 3.5%. The time point was: patch test 1, 2 weeks after DPC sensitization. The treatment was: therapeutic diphenylcyclopropenone sensitization with weekly scalp DPC. This specimen consisted of whole blood, obtained in connection with sensitization to the hapten diphenylcyclopropenone (DPC). Receptors were obtained from a woman aged 40 to 50 with alopecia areata. Some clones in this sample may be carry-over from other donors' samples.

The chain links TRBV7-2 to TRBJ2-6; TRBD2 matches at 8 bases. Germline loops: CDR1 SGHTA, CDR2 FQGNSA. V was pared by 5 bases and J by 0 bases, with 9 bases of the junction left unmatched. The CDR3 has 18 residues. The CDR3 loop is CASSLVRSGGSGANVLTF. DNA for the CDR3: TGTGCCAGCAGCCTCGTCCGGAGCGGGGGCTCTGGGGCCAACGTCCTGACTTTC.

At least ten counts were recorded for this clonotype. The chain is built from TRBV3-1 and TRBJ2-1; D is unclear. The V and J ends lost 0 bases and 2 bases respectively, with 11 bases between them. The germline V gene has CDR1 LGHDT and CDR2 YNNKEL (reference sequence). The CDR3 totals 16 residues. The CDR3 DNA reads TGTGCCAGCAGCCAAGAGGTCCGGAAAACCTACAATGAGCAGTTCTTC. Amino acid sequence: CASSQEVRKTYNEQFF.

The gene calls are TRBV30 and TRBJ1-2; 7 bases are shared with TRBD1. CDR1 and CDR2 (germline): GTSNPN, SVGIG (reference sequence). The CDR3 spans 15 residues. Germline trimming cut 5 bases from V and 1 base from J; bases unmatched to any gene: 10. The CDR3 loop reads CAWDQPGQLNYGYTF. The CDR3 DNA reads TGTGCCTGGGACCAACCGGGACAGCTTAACTATGGCTACACCTTC.

This chain joins TRBV18 and TRBJ2-1; tentatively, D is TRBD2 (5 bases). The V end lost 3 bases, the J end lost 9 bases, and 9 bases lay between the germline ends. Germline CDR1 reads KGHSH; CDR2 reads LQKENI. The CDR3 is 12 amino acids. This CDR3 reads CASSPRAGEQFF. Written as DNA, the CDR3 is TGTGCCAGCTCACCGCGGGCGGGTGAGCAGTTCTTC.

The V call is TRBV12-3 or TRBV12-4, the J call TRBJ2-7; TRBD1 aligns across 9 bases. The CDR3 is 15 amino acids. The ends lost 6 bases at V and 3 bases at J; junction bases unmatched: 9. CDR3 region: CASRFGTGPLYEQYF. As DNA, the CDR3 is TGTGCCAGCAGATTCGGGACAGGGCCCCTCTACGAGCAGTACTTC.

The CDR3 here is CASRGLGSDTQYF. CDR3 DNA: TGTGCCAGCAGAGGACTAGGCTCAGATACGCAGTATTTT. The chain is built from TRBV2 and TRBJ2-3, with 7 nucleotides matching TRBD2. The germline gives CDR1 SNHLY, CDR2 FYNNEI. V was clipped by 6 bases and J by 4 bases; unmatched bases: 4. The CDR3 is made up of 13 amino acids.

This clonotype was recorded many times. The chain is built from TRBV6-2 or TRBV6-3 and TRBJ2-7; D unclear. V lost 6 bases and J 3 bases, leaving 18 bases between the germline ends. Germline V gene lookup returns CDR1 MNHEY and CDR2 SVGEGT. The CDR3 runs 15 residues. CDR3: CASSQPRGLYYEQYF. In nucleotides, the CDR3 is TGTGCCAGCAGCCAACCCCGCGGTCTCTACTACGAGCAGTACTTC.